The 9 T cell receptor beta chains presented below share a single source sample, sequenced in a study of T cells in localized non-small cell lung cancer (dated by TCRdb to 2020 to 2021). The method was the immunoSEQ multiplex PCR assay. This is the immuneACCESS table as TCRdb keeps it, with only in-frame sequences that have V and J called. A part of the clones is gone; compared with another copy, unresolved V genes explain less than half, and the rest is unexplained. Present in this sample are about 25,000 clones, around 90% of which were seen just once. The ten largest clones represent nearly 15% of the sample. Sample: peripheral blood, taken before any cancer treatment. These receptors all come from a man aged 35-75 years with stage III squamous cell lung carcinoma.

This chain links TRBV18 with TRBJ2-7; D perhaps matches TRBD2 (6 bases). The CDR3 runs to 14 residues. Germline CDR1 and CDR2: KGHSH and LQKENI. Deletions cut 0 bases from V and 6 bases from J, with 12 bases between. The CDR3 DNA follows: TGTGCCAGCTCACCACCGGGGGGAAAAGGCGAGCAGTACTTC. Its protein is CASSPPGGKGEQYF.

V gene TRBV5-4 combines with J gene TRBJ1-1; no clear D. The CDR3 is 14 residues long. Trimming shortened V by 2 bases and J by 2 bases, and 10 bases separated the two germline ends. CDR1 is SGHNT, CDR2 YYREEE, per germline (reference sequence). In nucleotides, the CDR3 is TGTGCCAGCAGCTTCGGGAGCCTCAACACTGAAGCTTTCTTT. It specifies CASSFGSLNTEAFF.

The chain links TRBV9 to TRBJ1-2; possibly TRBD1 for D (6 bases). Germline V lookup: CDR1 SGDLS, CDR2 YYNGEE. This CDR3 has 14 amino acids. Trimming stripped 3 bases from V and 4 bases from J, with 13 bases between. CDR3 DNA: TGTGCCAGCAGCGGTACAGGGAACATCTATGGCTACACCTTC. Protein sequence: CASSGTGNIYGYTF.

The J gene is TRBJ2-1, the V gene TRBV7-2; TRBD2 agrees at 11 bases. The CDR3 is 16 amino acids. V was clipped by 6 bases and J by 2 bases; unmatched bases: 6. CDR1 is SGHTA and CDR2 is FQGNSA in the germline V gene. The CDR3 protein is CASSYLAGGTYNEQFF. The DNA for the CDR3 is TGTGCCAGCAGTTATCTAGCGGGGGGCACCTACAATGAGCAGTTCTTC. Full variable domain (outside the CDR3, taken from reference TRBV7-2 and TRBJ2-1): GAGVSQSPSNKVTEKGKDVELRCDPISGHTALYWYRQSLGQGLEFLIYFQGNSAPDKSGLPSDRFSAERTGGSVSTLTIQRTQQEDSAVYLCASSYLAGGTYNEQFFGPGTRLTVL.

The V gene is TRBV6-4, the J gene TRBJ1-1; D not certain. Germline V gene data show CDR1 as MRHNA and CDR2 as SNTAGT. Trimming pared 0 bases from V and 3 bases from J, leaving 11 bases between. The CDR3 runs 15 residues. The CDR3 sequence: CASSDSSQVDTEAFF. Written as DNA, the CDR3 is TGTGCCAGCAGTGACTCGAGTCAAGTGGACACTGAAGCTTTCTTT.

CDR3 amino acids: CASSVTGFGYTF. The CDR3 bases are TGTGCCAGCAGCGTCACAGGGTTTGGCTACACCTTC. The gene calls are TRBV7-2 and TRBJ1-2; the D gene is possibly TRBD1 (6 bases). Trimming shortened V by 5 bases and J by 7 bases, and 11 bases separated the two germline ends. From germline, CDR1 is SGHTA and CDR2 FQGNSA. The CDR3 covers 12 residues.

This chain uses TRBV2 with TRBJ2-1; 11 bases are a match to TRBD2. Germline assignment: CDR1 SNHLY and CDR2 FYNNEI. Losses at the gene ends were 3 bases for V and 9 bases for J; bases not matched to a gene: 7. There are 15 residues in the CDR3. Here the CDR3 reads CASSDTSGSSGEQFF. DNA for the CDR3: TGTGCCAGCAGTGACACTAGCGGGAGTTCGGGTGAGCAGTTCTTC.

This chain connects TRBV7-2 to TRBJ2-3; D call uncertain. V dropped 5 bases and J dropped 0 bases, with 9 bases sitting between them. The germline V gene has CDR1 SGHTA and CDR2 FQGNSA. The CDR3 is 14 residues long. The CDR3 here is CASSPIGSTDTQYF. The DNA for the CDR3 is TGTGCCAGCAGCCCTATCGGTAGCACAGATACGCAGTATTTT.

This chain joins TRBV6-4 and TRBJ1-4; D may be TRBD1 (6 bases). Trimming left V 4 bases short and J 3 bases short, with 12 bases between. Germline CDR1 is MRHNA and CDR2 is SNTAGT. CDR3 length: 15 amino acids. This CDR3 reads CASSASGTPNEKLFF. CDR3 bases: TGTGCCAGCAGTGCCTCCGGGACACCTAATGAAAAACTGTTTTTT.